Following are 6 T cell receptor beta chains from one sample sequenced in a study of blood T cell repertoires in COVID-19. The table came from immunoSEQ multiplex PCR; TCRdb's copy has only in-frame clones and leaves some out. The sample contains about 340,000 clones, 86% of which appear only once. The specimen was peripheral blood. All receptors come from a woman aged 60 to 75 with COVID-19, enrolled during active disease.

The rearrangement uses TRBV5-1 and TRBJ2-7; TRBD1 matches at 9 bases. Trimming cost V 6 bases and J 2 bases; bases outside gene matches: 12. Per the germline V gene, CDR1 is SGHRS and CDR2 is YFSETQ. This CDR3 spans 16 amino acids. The chain's CDR3 is CASIRQGWDRAYEQYF. CDR3 nucleotide sequence: TGCGCCAGCATCCGGCAGGGGTGGGACAGGGCCTACGAGCAGTACTTC.

DNA of the CDR3: TGTGCCAGCAGTACCGGACTAGTCGGCGAGCAGTACTTC. It yields the protein CASSTGLVGEQYF. The rearrangement joins TRBV7-8 to TRBJ2-7, with 7 bases lining up with TRBD2. This CDR3 comprises 13 residues. The ends lost 6 bases at V and 6 bases at J; junction bases unmatched: 8. The V gene's germline CDR1 is SGHVS and CDR2 FQNEAQ.

The V and J genes are TRBV5-1 and TRBJ1-1; possibly TRBD1 for D (6 bases). With 4 bases removed from V and 0 bases from J, the gap between germline ends came to 13 bases. Germline assignment: CDR1 SGHRS and CDR2 YFSETQ. The CDR3 runs 15 residues. The CDR3 coding sequence is TGCGCCAGCAGCCGGGTGGACAGCCTGAACACTGAAGCTTTCTTT. It is translated as CASSRVDSLNTEAFF.

The rearrangement joins TRBV3-1 (or the pseudogene TRBV3-2) to TRBJ1-1; the match to TRBD1 covers 7 bases. The V gene's germline CDR1 is LGHDT and CDR2 YNNKEL (reference sequence). The CDR3 is made up of 16 amino acids. Trimming cost V 1 base and J 0 bases; bases outside gene matches: 5. CDR3 sequence (DNA): TGTGCCAGCAGCCAAGGAGGGGACAGAATGAACACTGAAGCTTTCTTT. This codes for CASSQGGDRMNTEAFF.

This clone has just a few counts. This chain uses TRBV10-3 with TRBJ1-5; D is perhaps TRBD1 (6 bases). The ends were cut back, 6 bases at V and 4 bases at J, with 10 bases in the middle. The CDR3 sequence is 13 residues long. Germline lookup yields CDR1 ENHRY and CDR2 SYGVKD. The DNA for the CDR3 is TGTGCCATCAGGGGACAACTGAATCAGCCCCAGCATTTT. Its protein product is CAIRGQLNQPQHF.

The CDR3 region is CASSLFTDSGANVLTF. Here the CDR3 DNA reads TGTGCCAGCAGCTTATTTACAGACTCTGGGGCCAACGTCCTGACTTTC. This sequence joins TRBV7-9 and TRBJ2-6; D gene unclear. V lost 2 bases and J 0 bases, leaving 8 bases between the germline ends. CDR3 length: 16 residues. CDR1 SEHNR and CDR2 FQNEAQ come from the germline V gene (reference sequence). The whole variable domain, filled in from reference TRBV7-9 and TRBJ2-6, reads DTGVSQNPRHKITKRGQNVTFRCDPISEHNRLYWYRQTLGQGPEFLTYFQNEAQLEKSRLLSDRFSAERPKGSFSTLEIQRTEQGDSAMYLCASSLFTDSGANVLTFGAGSRLTVL.